This TCR beta chain was sequenced during a study of blood T cell repertoires in COVID-19. At the level of the study: Acute and convalescent COVID-19 specimens originated in the United States, Italy and Spain. PBMCs, B-cell-depleted T cells, or T cells provided the cDNA or gDNA that made up the material.

Per germline, CDR1 MDHEN and CDR2 SYDVKM. V was pared by 6 bases and J by 3 bases, with 14 bases between. The CDR3 contains 14 residues. In the authors' methods: It was from reference gene primer amplification that nucleated cell counts were estimated. Measured with immunoSEQ multiplex PCR; TCRdb has only the in-frame clones, and not every one. That table is the source of V, J and clone size, and D and trimming were worked out from the DNA. The sample holds about 52,000 clones, about 92% seen once. The rearrangement uses TRBV28 and TRBJ1-2; a weak D match, TRBD1 (5 bases). Material for sequencing was peripheral blood. This TCR was sampled from a human donor in a cohort sampled during active COVID-19. The DNA for the CDR3 is TGTGCCAGCAGCCCCGGACATATACACTATGGCTACACCTTC. This codes for CASSPGHIHYGYTF.